These 22 T cell receptor beta chains came from one sample sequenced in a study of blood T cell repertoires in COVID-19. Clones were sequenced by immunoSEQ multiplex PCR, and TCRdb holds only the in-frame ones, with some missing. The sample includes about 46,000 clones, roughly 80% of them seen just once. Sequencing used peripheral blood. Receptor source: a man in his sixties with active COVID-19.

There are a few counts of this clone. For the CDR3, the DNA is TGTGCCAGCAGCCAAGATCGTCGGGGGGGCAATCAGCCCCAGCATTTT. This sequence encodes CASSQDRRGGNQPQHF. The J gene is TRBJ1-5, the V gene TRBV4-2; D possibly corresponds to TRBD1 (5 bases). Germline V lookup: CDR1 LGHNA, CDR2 YNFKEQ. This CDR3 is 16 amino acids long. Deletions cut 0 bases from V and 2 bases from J, with 11 bases between.

V usage is TRBV6-2 or TRBV6-3 and J usage is TRBJ2-3, with D perhaps matching TRBD2 (5 bases). The CDR3 extends over 13 amino acids. The germline gives CDR1 MNHEY, CDR2 SVGEGT. V lost 5 bases and J lost 4, with 10 bases in between. The CDR3 region has the DNA TGTGCCAGCAGTAGAGGGCTCCCAGATACGCAGTATTTT. It translates to CASSRGLPDTQYF.

This clone has only one observation. This chain joins TRBV28 and TRBJ2-4; perhaps TRBD2 as D (5 bases). The germline CDR1 and CDR2 sequences are MDHEN and SYDVKM. The CDR3 is 16 amino acids. Trimming pared 10 bases from V and 0 bases from J, leaving 19 bases between. Here the CDR3 reads CATRRSRDLAKNIQYF. As DNA, the CDR3 is TGTGCCACCAGACGAAGTCGGGATCTAGCCAAAAACATTCAGTACTTC.

The chain has TRBV5-1 and TRBJ2-1; maybe TRBD2 (7 bases). The germline V gene has CDR1 SGHRS and CDR2 YFSETQ. CDR3 length equals 16 residues. Trimming shortened V by 0 bases and J by 8 bases, and 18 bases separated the two germline ends. This CDR3 is CASSLARGGLLDEQFF. The DNA of the CDR3 is TGCGCCAGCAGCTTGGCACGCGGGGGCCTCTTAGATGAGCAGTTCTTC.

The chain joins TRBV10-2 to TRBJ2-1, with D tentatively TRBD2 (6 bases). The V and J ends lost 4 bases and 10 bases respectively, with 14 bases between them. Germline loops: CDR1 WSHSY, CDR2 SAAADI. The CDR3 contains 13 residues. The CDR3, as DNA: TGCGCCAGCAGTGCAAGGACTATAAGCGAGCAGTTCTTC. Amino acid sequence: CASSARTISEQFF.

Only one count was recorded for this clone. The chain employs TRBV12-5 and TRBJ2-2, with 12 bases identical to TRBD2. The CDR3 contains 19 residues. Unmatched junction bases numbered 12, after V lost 2 bases and J lost 5 bases. Germline CDR1 reads LGHNT; CDR2 reads FRNRAP. The CDR3 sequence: CASGLSPSSGRALTGELFF. The CDR3 DNA is TGTGCTAGTGGTTTGTCCCCTTCTAGCGGGAGGGCCTTAACCGGGGAGCTGTTTTTT.

DNA of the CDR3: TGTGCCAGCAGCTCCATCCCCCTAGCGGGGAACAATGAGCAGTTCTTC. Its protein is CASSSIPLAGNNEQFF. V usage is TRBV7-2 and J usage is TRBJ2-1, with 9 bases matching TRBD2. The CDR3 has 16 amino acids. Germline CDR1 and CDR2: SGHTA and FQGNSA. The V and J ends lost 4 bases and 5 bases, in that order; junction bases with no gene match: 9. Drawing the rest from reference TRBV7-2 and TRBJ2-1, the complete variable domain is GAGVSQSPSNKVTEKGKDVELRCDPISGHTALYWYRQSLGQGLEFLIYFQGNSAPDKSGLPSDRFSAERTGGSVSTLTIQRTQQEDSAVYLCASSSIPLAGNNEQFFGPGTRLTVL.

CDR3: CASRQETGSYGYTF. In nucleotides, the CDR3 is TGTGCCAGCAGACAAGAGACAGGGTCGTATGGCTACACCTTC. The chain is built from TRBV28 and TRBJ1-2; 7 bases match TRBD1. V dropped 6 bases and J dropped 5; count of bases not matched to a gene: 9. The CDR3 loop spans 14 amino acids. CDR1 and CDR2 (germline): MDHEN, SYDVKM.

The rearrangement uses TRBV4-1 and TRBJ2-6; D possibly corresponds to TRBD1 (5 bases). CDR3 length equals 20 residues. The germline V gene has CDR1 MGHRA and CDR2 YSYEKL. Trimming pared 4 bases from V and 3 bases from J, leaving 25 bases between. The CDR3 DNA is TGCGCCAGCAGCCCAGTATATGGGGCCCCGGACAAATATGGGGCCAACGTCCTGACTTTC. Amino acid sequence: CASSPVYGAPDKYGANVLTF.

The chain joins TRBV24-1 to TRBJ2-5, with D tentatively TRBD1 (5 bases). The CDR3 is 14 residues long. Germline V lookup: CDR1 KGHDR, CDR2 SFDVKD. Trimming removed 4 bases from V and 5 bases from J, with 13 bases in between. This CDR3 reads CATSEAGAGETQYF. CDR3 nucleotide sequence: TGTGCCACCAGTGAAGCTGGGGCAGGGGAGACCCAGTACTTC.

The gene calls are TRBV4-2 and TRBJ1-2, with TRBD1 matching 8 bases. V shed 0 bases and J 4 bases; nucleotides not matched to a gene: 7. The CDR3 runs 16 residues. CDR1 LGHNA and CDR2 YNFKEQ come from the germline V gene. The CDR3 nucleotides read TGTGCCAGCAGCCAAGATAAGACAGGGGCAGGCTATGGCTACACCTTC. This sequence encodes CASSQDKTGAGYGYTF.

This rearrangement joins TRBV19 to TRBJ1-2; no definite D call. The CDR3 is 13 residues long. CDR1 and CDR2 (germline): LNHDA, SQIVND (reference sequence). The V gene lost 5 bases and the J gene lost 4 bases, with 11 bases spanning the gap. The CDR3 region is CASSLRGLYGYTF. CDR3 nucleotides: TGTGCCAGTAGTCTACGAGGGCTCTATGGCTACACCTTC.

The table lists this clone with a count of one. This chain links TRBV19 with TRBJ1-2; 8 bases fit TRBD1. This CDR3 spans 15 amino acids. Germline loops: CDR1 LNHDA, CDR2 SQIVND (reference sequence). Unmatched junction bases numbered 12, after V lost 5 bases and J lost 7 bases. Here the CDR3 reads CASSAGQGASVGYTF. In nucleotides, the CDR3 is TGTGCCAGTAGTGCAGGGCAGGGGGCCTCTGTTGGCTACACCTTC. Full variable domain (rest looked up from reference TRBV19 and TRBJ1-2): DGGITQSPKYLFRKEGQNVTLSCEQNLNHDAMYWYRQDPGQGLRLIYYSQIVNDFQKGDIAEGYSVSREKKESFPLTVTSAQKNPTAFYLCASSAGQGASVGYTFGSGTRLTVV.

The rearrangement links TRBV7-2 to TRBJ2-2; maybe TRBD2 (5 bases). The length of the CDR3 is 13 residues. Germline V lookup: CDR1 SGHTA, CDR2 FQGNSA. The V end lost 8 bases, the J end lost 1 base, and 8 bases lay between the germline ends. The CDR3 nucleotides are TGTGCCAGCGTGGGGAGGAACACCGGGGAGCTGTTTTTT. Translation gives CASVGRNTGELFF.

The V gene is TRBV7-9, the J gene TRBJ2-5, with 7 bases matching TRBD1. Germline V CDR1 and CDR2: SEHNR, FQNEAQ (reference sequence). CDR3 length: 16 residues. Trimming took 1 base from V and 4 from J; bases not matched to a gene: 9. The CDR3 protein is CASSLGDSINRETQYF. The DNA of the CDR3 is TGTGCCAGCAGCTTAGGGGACAGCATCAACCGAGAGACCCAGTACTTC.

V is TRBV9 and J is TRBJ2-3; TRBD1 is a possible D gene (6 bases). This CDR3 spans 14 amino acids. Trimming took 4 bases from V and 5 from J, leaving 14 bases between them. Per germline, CDR1 SGDLS and CDR2 YYNGEE. The chain's CDR3 is CASSKGGTLDTQYF. The DNA for the CDR3 is TGTGCCAGCAGCAAAGGGGGAACCCTAGATACGCAGTATTTT.

The chain links TRBV4-1 to TRBJ1-1, with D possibly TRBD1 on 5 matching bases. Trimming took off 0 bases at V and 4 bases at J, with 6 bases between the two ends. The length of the CDR3 is 13 residues. Germline values: CDR1 MGHRA, CDR2 YSYEKL. The CDR3 is CASSQETVTEAFF. The CDR3 DNA sequence: TGCGCCAGCAGCCAAGAGACAGTCACTGAAGCTTTCTTT.

In DNA form, the CDR3 reads TGTGCCAGCAGCTCCCAGGGAACAGATACGCAGTATTTT. Its translation: CASSSQGTDTQYF. The chain has TRBV5-4 and TRBJ2-3; tentative D call: TRBD1 (5 bases). Germline lookup yields CDR1 SGHNT and CDR2 YYREEE (reference sequence). Trimming took 3 bases from V and 3 from J, leaving 8 bases between them. The CDR3 totals 13 residues.

The chain uses TRBV7-9 and TRBJ2-5; TRBD2 aligns across 7 bases. V trimming: 4 bases; J trimming: 5 bases; junction bases outside the gene matches: 7. CDR1 SEHNR and CDR2 FQNEAQ come from the germline V gene (reference sequence). This CDR3 has 14 residues. The CDR3 DNA follows: TGTGCCAGCAGCTCAAGACTAGCTATGGAGACCCAGTACTTC. Protein: CASSSRLAMETQYF.

CDR3 DNA sequence: TGTGCCAGCAGTCCCTCCCCTAGCGTGGGGGAGACCCAGTACTTC. This codes for CASSPSPSVGETQYF. The V gene is TRBV4-2, the J gene TRBJ2-5; weak D call: TRBD2 (6 bases). CDR1 and CDR2 (germline): LGHNA, YNFKEQ. V was clipped by 6 bases and J by 5 bases, with 19 bases between them. The CDR3 length is 15 residues.

The chain employs TRBV2 and TRBJ2-1; D gene ambiguous. V shed 3 bases and J shed 4 bases, with 7 bases lying between them. CDR1 SNHLY and CDR2 FYNNEI come from the germline V gene. The CDR3 is 13 residues long. The CDR3 protein is CASSDEVYNEQFF. Written as DNA, the CDR3 is TGTGCCAGCAGTGATGAGGTGTACAATGAGCAGTTCTTC.

The chain combines TRBV2 with TRBJ2-5; TRBD2 matches 13 bases. V lost 3 bases to trimming and J lost 5 bases; unmatched junction nucleotides: 3. CDR3 length: 15 residues. Per the germline V gene, CDR1 is SNHLY and CDR2 is FYNNEI. The CDR3 loop reads CASSEGLAGRETQYF. The CDR3 DNA is TGTGCCAGCAGTGAGGGACTAGCGGGGCGGGAGACCCAGTACTTC.